This is a list of T cell receptor beta chains from one sample in a study of T cell repertoires in cytomegalovirus infection. Using its own MiXCR run on the reads, TCRdb lists one record per CDR3 protein. The data show about 900,000 distinct CDR3 sequences, roughly 30% seen once. Antigen specificity for these receptors is unknown. Sequenced material: cultured CD8+ T cells from PBMCs, taken from culture after CMV antigen stimulation. These receptors all stem from a human donor in good health (CMV status not recorded). Some clones in this sample may be carry-over from other donors' samples. CDR3s leave out the opening cysteine and the closing phenylalanine or tryptophan.

J,V,CDR3
TRBJ2-2,TRBV7-9,ASSSRTGLTGELF
TRBJ1-2,TRBV20-1,SAPDWTGDSYGYT
TRBJ2-3,TRBV7-9,ASSPDSPDTQY
TRBJ2-1,TRBV27,ASSSRTSPSYNEQF
TRBJ2-3,TRBV27,ASSLIATSGGALDTQY
TRBJ2-1,TRBV27,ASSRGGSYNEQF
TRBJ2-5,TRBV6-6,ASSKDRGPPQETQY
TRBJ2-3,TRBV7-3,ASSSISGGAEDTRY
TRBJ1-1,TRBV6-2/TRBV6-3,ASSVDGQYTEAF
TRBJ1-1,TRBV3-1,ASSQERRLNTEAF
TRBJ2-5,TRBV2,ASSEGDRGLETQY
TRBJ2-5,TRBV19,ASTQGGARTKETQY
TRBJ2-3,TRBV20-1,SAFRTADTQY
TRBJ1-1,TRBV7-2,ASSLRVGVNTEAF
TRBJ1-2,TRBV2,ASSPGTGGTSGYT
TRBJ2-7,TRBV27,ASSPQGTFYEQY
TRBJ1-1,TRBV19,ASSKWGVRGTEAF
TRBJ2-7,TRBV20-1,SVNPVYSYEQY
TRBJ2-1,TRBV7-6,ASSLVWGDSGDYNEQF
TRBJ1-6,TRBV7-9,ASSGGDGSSYNSPLH
TRBJ1-5,TRBV7-2,ASSFLSYNQPQH
TRBJ1-1,TRBV12-3/TRBV12-4,ASRYGTEAF
TRBJ2-4,TRBV27,ASSLIRDRGLKAKNIQY
TRBJ2-2,TRBV4-1,ASSPRVTGELF
TRBJ2-3,TRBV20-1,SARDKTSGGARTDTQY
TRBJ1-1,TRBV19,ASSINRGIEAF
TRBJ2-3,TRBV7-9,ASSSGTSGDTPDTQY
TRBJ1-4,TRBV11-2,ASSHYRVEKLF
TRBJ2-1,TRBV19,ASSIDLTSGGRSPYNEQF
TRBJ1-6,TRBV19,ASGRQGNSPLH
TRBJ2-1,TRBV12-3/TRBV12-4,ASSPRDRGDEQF
TRBJ1-1,TRBV7-4,ASSLFGVGHRTNTEAF
TRBJ1-2,TRBV6-5,ASSSDPKVAGVGGYT
TRBJ2-1,TRBV7-6,ASSLSGPTYNEQF
TRBJ2-3,TRBV6-1,ASSATGIGNTQY
TRBJ2-5,TRBV28,ASSFTGGTETQY
TRBJ2-2,TRBV7-9,ASSSRTSGTGELF
TRBJ1-4,TRBV7-9,ASSSRDRGLLANEKLF
TRBJ2-3,TRBV11-1,ASSLTLATWTDTQY
TRBJ2-1,TRBV6-2/TRBV6-3,ASSSSETTYLYNEQF